This T cell receptor (beta chain) was found in a study of blood T cell repertoires in COVID-19. Residents of about two dozen US areas, aged about 18 to 89 years, made up the participants. Participant reports of clinical history set cohort assignment. The germline gives CDR1 MDHEN, CDR2 SYDVKM. V dropped 8 bases and J dropped 4 bases, with 12 bases sitting between them. The CDR3 spans 13 residues. Using immunoSEQ multiplex PCR, the repertoire was profiled, and TCRdb retains in-frame clones only, with some absent. The data contain roughly 280,000 clones, approximately 90% of them singletons. The sample consisted of PBMCs or T cells enriched from blood (not recorded which). The rearrangement joins TRBV28 to TRBJ1-3; D remains unclear. The clonotype originates from a man aged 40-49 years who had been exposed to COVID-19. The CDR3 DNA is TGTGCCAGCTGTGACGGAGGGGGAAACACCATATATTTT. This sequence encodes CASCDGGGNTIYF.